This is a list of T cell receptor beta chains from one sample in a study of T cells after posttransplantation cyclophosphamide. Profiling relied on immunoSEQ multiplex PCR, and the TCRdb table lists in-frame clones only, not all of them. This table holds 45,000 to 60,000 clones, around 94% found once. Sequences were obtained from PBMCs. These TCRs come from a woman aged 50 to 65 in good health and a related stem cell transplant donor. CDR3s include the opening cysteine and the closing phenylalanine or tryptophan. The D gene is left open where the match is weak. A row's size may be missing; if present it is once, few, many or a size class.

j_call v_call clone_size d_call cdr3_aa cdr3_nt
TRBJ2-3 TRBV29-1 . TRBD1 CSVVQGADTQYF TGCAGCGTTGTCCAGGGGGCAGATACGCAGTATTTT
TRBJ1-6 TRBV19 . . CASSPDRSSYNSPLHF TGTGCCAGTAGTCCAGACAGAAGCTCCTATAATTCACCCCTCCACTTT
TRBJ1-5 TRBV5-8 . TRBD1 CASSWTGTGRNQPQHF TGTGCCAGCAGCTGGACCGGGACAGGGAGGAATCAGCCCCAGCATTTT
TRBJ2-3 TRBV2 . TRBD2 CASHGLGRGSPDTQYF TGTGCCAGCCACGGATTGGGGAGGGGATCCCCAGATACGCAGTATTTT
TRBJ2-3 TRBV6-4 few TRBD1 CASSDGQGADTQYF TGTGCCAGCAGTGACGGACAGGGGGCAGATACGCAGTATTTT
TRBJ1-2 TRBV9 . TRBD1 CASSLDRGANNYGYTF TGTGCCAGCAGCTTGGACAGGGGGGCCAATAACTATGGCTACACCTTC
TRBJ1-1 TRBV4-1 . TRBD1 CASSARGRKNTEAFF TGCGCCAGCTCCGCAAGGGGGCGGAAGAACACTGAAGCTTTCTTT
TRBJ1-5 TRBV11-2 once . CASSLRGLNQPQHF TGTGCCAGCAGCTTAAGGGGTCTCAATCAGCCCCAGCATTTT
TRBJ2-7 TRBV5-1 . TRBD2 CASSFTPAGEGYEQYF TGCGCCAGCAGCTTCACGCCAGCCGGGGAGGGGTACGAGCAGTACTTC
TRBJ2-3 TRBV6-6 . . CASSANTDTQYF TGTGCCAGCAGTGCTAACACAGATACGCAGTATTTT
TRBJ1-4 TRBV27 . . CASSLSRQGGEKLFF TGTGCCAGCAGTTTATCGCGGCAGGGCGGCGAAAAACTGTTTTTT
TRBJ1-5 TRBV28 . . CASSSQGRDQPQHF TGTGCCAGCAGTTCACAGGGTCGCGATCAGCCCCAGCATTTT
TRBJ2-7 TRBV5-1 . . CASSGGTDASSYEQYF TGCGCCAGCAGCGGGGGGACAGACGCGTCCTCCTACGAGCAGTACTTC
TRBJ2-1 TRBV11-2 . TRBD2 CASSLGLAGGPSDEQFF TGTGCCAGCAGCCTCGGACTAGCGGGAGGGCCCTCGGATGAGCAGTTCTTC
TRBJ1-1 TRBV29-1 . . CSVAPGENTEAFF TGCAGCGTTGCGCCGGGGGAGAACACTGAAGCTTTCTTT
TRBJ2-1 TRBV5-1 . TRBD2 CVSSPGTSGDNEQFF TGCGTCAGCAGCCCGGGGACTAGCGGGGACAATGAGCAGTTCTTC
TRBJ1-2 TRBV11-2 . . CASLTGAQGYTF TGTGCCTCCTTAACGGGAGCTCAGGGCTACACCTTC
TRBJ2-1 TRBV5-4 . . CASSLEIASYNEQFF TGTGCCAGCAGCTTGGAAATAGCGTCCTACAATGAGCAGTTCTTC